Listed below are T cell receptor beta chains from one sample, sequenced in a study of T-cell reconstitution after alpha-beta-depleted transplantation in children. Each CDR3 protein is one row after TCRdb ran MiXCR on the PCR reads. The data contain roughly 790,000 distinct CDR3 sequences, 15% to 20% of them seen just once; the ten biggest clones take up around 4.5%. The sequences come from PBMCs, mostly from graft donor cells, collected 360 days after TCRalphabeta/CD19-depleted stem cell transplant. These receptors were taken from a male patient aged 5 to 17 who had a stem cell transplant for acute lymphoblastic leukemia, so the T cells may come from the graft donor. Both conserved end residues are part of each CDR3. D genes are given only for firm matches. Size is omitted from some rows. Given values are once, few, many or a class for expanded clones.

cdr3_length j_call v_call clone_size d_call cdr3_nt cdr3_aa
13 TRBJ2-5 TRBV10-3 many . TGTGCCATCGGATCACAGGGAGGCGAGACCCAGTACTTC CAIGSQGGETQYF
17 TRBJ2-1 TRBV4-1 many TRBD1 TGCGCCAGCAGCCCCTACGGGACAGGCGTCTCCTACAATGAGCAGTTCTTC CASSPYGTGVSYNEQFF
13 TRBJ1-2 TRBV29-1 few . TGCAGCGTTGAATCACCCCAGAACTATGGCTACACCTTC CSVESPQNYGYTF
16 TRBJ2-2 TRBV2 . TRBD2 TGTGCCAGCGGGACTAGCGGGAGACTTCACACCGGGGAGCTGTTTTTT CASGTSGRLHTGELFF
17 TRBJ2-6 TRBV27 . TRBD1 TGTGCCAGCAGAACCTTTGGACAGGGGGTCGGGGCCAACGTCCTGACTTTC CASRTFGQGVGANVLTF
15 TRBJ2-2 TRBV12-3/TRBV12-4 . . TGTGCCAGCACCGAACTCGACAGGAACACCGGGGAGCTGTTTTTT CASTELDRNTGELFF
15 TRBJ2-7 TRBV29-1 many TRBD1 TGCAGCGTTGCCCAGGGGTGGACAGGGGTCTACGAGCAGTACTTC CSVAQGWTGVYEQYF
13 TRBJ1-6 TRBV15 many . TGTGCCACCAGCAGAGAGTTTAATTCACCCCTCCACTTT CATSREFNSPLHF
16 TRBJ2-7 TRBV7-2 . TRBD2 TGTGCCAGCAGCCGTACCGGGACTAGCGGGCTCTACGAGCAGTACTTC CASSRTGTSGLYEQYF
16 TRBJ2-7 TRBV5-1 . TRBD1 TGCGCCAGCAGCTTGGGACCCGGGACAGACTCCTACGAGCAGTACTTC CASSLGPGTDSYEQYF
18 TRBJ2-3 TRBV9 few . TGTGCCAGCAGCGTAGCGGGTTACGGGGGTCGTGGCACAGATACGCAGTATTTT CASSVAGYGGRGTDTQYF
15 TRBJ2-2 TRBV7-9 few . TGTGCCAGCAGCTCGGGACCGACGAACACCGGGGAGCTGTTTTTT CASSSGPTNTGELFF
14 TRBJ1-6 TRBV12-3/TRBV12-4 few TRBD1 TGTGCCAGCAGTTCTGAGGGGGCTTATTCACCCCTCCACTTT CASSSEGAYSPLHF
15 TRBJ2-7 TRBV7-6 many TRBD2 TGTGCCAGCAGCTTAGAGGTAGCGGGAGTCTACGAGCAGTACTTC CASSLEVAGVYEQYF
16 TRBJ2-2 TRBV20-1 . TRBD2 TGCAGTGCCTCAGCGGAAGCGGGAGGGCCTTCCGGGGAGCTGTTTTTT CSASAEAGGPSGELFF
16 TRBJ2-7 TRBV18 . TRBD2 TGTGCCAGCTCACCCCTAGCGGGTACACCAACCTACGAGCAGTACTTC CASSPLAGTPTYEQYF
18 TRBJ2-2 TRBV28 few . TGTGCCAGCAGTTCTCCCGGGGGGACAGGCCACCGCACCGGGGAGCTGTTTTTT CASSSPGGTGHRTGELFF
18 TRBJ2-5 TRBV29-1 . TRBD2 TGCAGCGTTGAAGGGCTCGGGACTAGCGGGCTCAGCCAAGAGACCCAGTACTTC CSVEGLGTSGLSQETQYF
15 TRBJ2-7 TRBV20-1 few TRBD1 TGCAGTGCCCAACCCCCGCAGGGGGCTACCTACGAGCAGTACTTC CSAQPPQGATYEQYF
12 TRBJ2-3 TRBV20-1 few . TGCAGTCGGGATCTAAGCACAGATACGCAGTATTTT CSRDLSTDTQYF
18 TRBJ1-1 TRBV12-3/TRBV12-4 . . TGTGCCAGCAGTTTAGCGCGGGCAGGGCAGAGGATGAACACTGAAGCTTTCTTT CASSLARAGQRMNTEAFF
14 TRBJ2-1 TRBV2 . TRBD2 TGTGCCAGCGGGTGGGCGGGAGCGTACAATGAGCAGTTCTTC CASGWAGAYNEQFF
16 TRBJ2-1 TRBV7-8 few TRBD1 TGTGCCAGCAGCTTAGCCCGGACAGGGATAGTTAATGAGCAGTTCTTC CASSLARTGIVNEQFF
16 TRBJ2-5 TRBV11-2 . TRBD1 TGTGCCAGCAGCGTGGGGTACGGCAGGGGGCGAGAGACCCAGTACTTC CASSVGYGRGRETQYF
14 TRBJ2-7 TRBV5-1 . TRBD2 TGCGCCAGCAGCTTCGTAGCGGGACCACTCGAGCAGTACTTC CASSFVAGPLEQYF
12 TRBJ2-7 TRBV29-1 many . TGCAGCGGCCGCTCTCTGGGATACGAGCAGTACTTC CSGRSLGYEQYF
13 TRBJ2-2 TRBV20-1 few TRBD2 TGCAGTGGAGGGCGGGGGTACACCGGGGAGCTGTTTTTT CSGGRGYTGELFF
14 TRBJ2-5 TRBV20-1 few . TGCAGTGCTAAGATAGGACAGCTCCAAGAGACCCAGTACTTC CSAKIGQLQETQYF
19 TRBJ2-4 TRBV12-3/TRBV12-4 few TRBD1 TGTGCCAGCAGTCAAGCTCTACGGGACAGGGGGAGTCGAAAAAACATTCAGTACTTC CASSQALRDRGSRKNIQYF
13 TRBJ2-4 TRBV12-3/TRBV12-4 few . TGTGCCAGCAGTTTCGGTCCCAAAAACATTCAGTACTTC CASSFGPKNIQYF
16 TRBJ2-3 TRBV24-1 . . TGTGCCACCAGTGACGACGGACTTTTGATCACAGATACGCAGTATTTT CATSDDGLLITDTQYF
19 TRBJ2-7 TRBV7-6 . TRBD2 TGTGCCAGCACCCTCCGACCGGGACTAGCGGGAGGATCTGACTACGAGCAGTACTTC CASTLRPGLAGGSDYEQYF
12 TRBJ2-7 TRBV5-1 . . TGCGCCAGCAGCTTGGGACAGGATAAGCAGTACTTC CASSLGQDKQYF
19 TRBJ2-1 TRBV11-2 . TRBD2 TGTGCCAGCAGCCACGGGGCGGGAGGACCTCTTCGGAGCTACAATGAGCAGTTCTTC CASSHGAGGPLRSYNEQFF
13 TRBJ2-5 TRBV28 . . TGTGCCAGCAGTGTTCTTATCCAAGAGACCCAGTACTTC CASSVLIQETQYF
15 TRBJ2-4 TRBV21-1 few . TGTGCCAGCAGCCCGGGACAGCCAGCCAAAAACATTCAGTACTTC CASSPGQPAKNIQYF
15 TRBJ2-1 TRBV11-2 few . TGTGCCAGCAGCTTAGCCGTGGGCATTTACGCCGAGCAGTTCTTC CASSLAVGIYAEQFF
17 TRBJ2-7 TRBV5-1 . TRBD2 TGCGCCAGCAGCGTGACTAGCGGGAGGGCCGGGTCCTACGAGCAGTACTTC CASSVTSGRAGSYEQYF
13 TRBJ2-1 TRBV6-1 many TRBD2 TGTGCCTGCTGGACTAGCGTCCTCGATGAGCAGTTCTTC CACWTSVLDEQFF
14 TRBJ2-1 TRBV7-8 few . TGTGCCAGCAGCTTATGGAGGTCGGGGAATGAGCAGTTCTTC CASSLWRSGNEQFF
13 TRBJ1-1 TRBV7-9 once . TGTGCCAGCAGCTCGCGGGAAGGCCCCGAAGCTTTCTTT CASSSREGPEAFF
15 TRBJ2-1 TRBV7-9 . TRBD2 TGTGCCAGCAGCCCCGATGTGGCGGGAGAGGGTGAGCAGTTCTTC CASSPDVAGEGEQFF
14 TRBJ1-2 TRBV5-6 few . TGTGCCAGCAGCCCTGACACAAATTGGTATGGCTACACCTTC CASSPDTNWYGYTF
18 TRBJ2-3 TRBV9 . . TGTGCCATCAGCGTTAATCCCAGGGACCAACCCTCCGCAGATACGCAGTATTTT CAISVNPRDQPSADTQYF
13 TRBJ2-5 TRBV11-2 many . TGTGCCAGCAGCCAGGAGGTTCAAGAGACCCAGTACTTC CASSQEVQETQYF
16 TRBJ2-4 TRBV15 many . TGTGCCACCAGCAGAGATCATGAAATAGCCAAAAACATTCAGTACTTC CATSRDHEIAKNIQYF
13 TRBJ2-4 TRBV27 many . TGTGCCAGCAGAGGCAGGGTACCGAACATTCAGTACTTC CASRGRVPNIQYF
15 TRBJ2-7 TRBV15 many . TGTGCCACCAGCAGAGATCCGGGGCGAGGCTACGAGCAGTACTTC CATSRDPGRGYEQYF
13 TRBJ2-7 TRBV15 . . TGTGCCACCAGCAGAGATGTACCCTACGAGCAGTACTTC CATSRDVPYEQYF
15 TRBJ2-3 TRBV3-1 few TRBD2 TGTGCCAGCAGCCCTACTAGCGGTCCGACAGATACGCAGTATTTT CASSPTSGPTDTQYF
16 TRBJ2-3 TRBV5-1 . . TGCGCCAGCAGCTTGGAGGTGGGGGCTGTACGAGATACGCAGTATTTT CASSLEVGAVRDTQYF
17 TRBJ2-1 TRBV10-3 . TRBD2 TGTGCCATCAGCGAGGAGGCGGGACTAGCGGGGTGGGATGAGCAGTTCTTC CAISEEAGLAGWDEQFF
15 TRBJ2-1 TRBV7-2 few TRBD1 TGTGCCAGCTCACGTTGGACAGGGGGTACCAATGAGCAGTTCTTC CASSRWTGGTNEQFF
13 TRBJ2-1 TRBV7-9 . . TGTGCCAGCAGCCACGGGCCCTACAATGAGCAGTTCTTC CASSHGPYNEQFF
15 TRBJ2-7 TRBV29-1 . TRBD2 TGCAGCGTCGCTGCCAAGCTAGCGGGAGTAGGCGAGCAGTACTTC CSVAAKLAGVGEQYF
16 TRBJ2-1 TRBV30 . . TGTGCCTGGAGTGTACAAGGGCTGAGCTCCTACAATGAGCAGTTCTTC CAWSVQGLSSYNEQFF
16 TRBJ2-3 TRBV24-1 . . TGTGCCACCAGTGACCCTAACAGGGACCCCATAGATACGCAGTATTTT CATSDPNRDPIDTQYF
17 TRBJ1-1 TRBV4-1 few . TGCGCCAGCAGCCAAGATCGGGCGGGGGAGCGTGACACTGAAGCTTTCTTT CASSQDRAGERDTEAFF
15 TRBJ2-1 TRBV20-1 few TRBD2 TGCAGTGCTAGATTCAGCGGGAGGGCCGAAGGTGAGCAGTTCTTC CSARFSGRAEGEQFF